This TCR beta chain is from a study of vaccination and CD4 T cells after COVID-19. Turning to the study itself: The post-vaccine samples came a median roughly 70 days after dose two (range 14 to 241). Stimulation used overlapping spike peptides from SARS-CoV-2, HCoV-NL63, HCoV-OC43 and HCoV-229E.

Sequencing of the DNA from cultured CD4+ T cells was carried out with the Oncomine TCR Beta short-read assay. TCRdb ran MiXCR on the PCR reads and lists one entry per CDR3 protein. The profile shows roughly 11,000 distinct CDR3 sequences, more than 65% of them singletons. Concerning this clonotype itself: Its antigen is unknown.

V dropped 5 bases and J dropped 0 bases, with 8 bases sitting between them. The CDR3 has 14 amino acids. CDR1 and CDR2 from the germline V gene are SGHVS and FNYEAQ. Treatment indicated: roughly 10-day PBMC culture with coronavirus spike peptide pools or control peptides (ViraFEST assay). Expansion of antigen-specific T cells with peptide pools by ViraFEST preceded sequencing of TCRs. Cells were cultured for more than eight days, and then CD4+ T cells were isolated by negative selection. What was sequenced was CD4+ T cells from blood, cultured in vitro. This TCR derives from a human donor who had recovered from COVID-19. The chain combines TRBV7-6 with TRBJ1-3; D is possibly TRBD1 (5 bases). CDR3 DNA: TGTGCCAGCAGCGAGGGGCACTCTGGAAACACCATATATTTT. The encoded protein is CASSEGHSGNTIYF.